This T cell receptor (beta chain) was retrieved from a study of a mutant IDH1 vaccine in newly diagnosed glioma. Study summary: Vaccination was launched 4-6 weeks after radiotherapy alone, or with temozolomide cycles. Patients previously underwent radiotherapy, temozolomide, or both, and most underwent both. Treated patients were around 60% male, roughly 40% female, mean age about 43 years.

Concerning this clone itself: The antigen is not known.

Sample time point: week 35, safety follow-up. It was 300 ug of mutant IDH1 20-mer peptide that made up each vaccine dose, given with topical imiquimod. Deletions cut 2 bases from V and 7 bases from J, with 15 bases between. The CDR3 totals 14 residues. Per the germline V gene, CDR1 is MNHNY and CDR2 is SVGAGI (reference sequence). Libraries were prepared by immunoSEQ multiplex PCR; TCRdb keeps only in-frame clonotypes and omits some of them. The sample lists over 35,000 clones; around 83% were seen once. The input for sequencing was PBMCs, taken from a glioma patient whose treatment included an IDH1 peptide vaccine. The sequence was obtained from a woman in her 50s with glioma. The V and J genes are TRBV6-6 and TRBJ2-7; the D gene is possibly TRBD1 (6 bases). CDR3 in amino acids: CASSYQQGTGEQYF. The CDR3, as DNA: TGTGCCAGCAGTTACCAACAGGGTACGGGAGAGCAGTACTTC.